Listed below are T cell receptor beta chains from one sample, sequenced in a study of patients and donors after allogeneic stem cell transplantation. TCRdb re-analysed the RT-PCR reads in MiXCR, keeping a single row per CDR3 protein. This sample has about a million distinct CDR3 sequences; roughly 18% occur once, and the top ten carry about 6%. Sequences were obtained from blood, either unsorted or a sorted T cell fraction (not recorded which). Source of these receptors: a human donor who was either an allogeneic HSCT recipient or a stem cell or donor lymphocyte infusion donor (not recorded which). It is not recorded whose cells these are; they may come from a transplant donor. Both conserved end residues are part of each CDR3. Each record gives: D gene, J gene, clone size, V gene, CDR3 protein, CDR3 DNA. The D gene is left open where the match is weak. Rows give clone size only sometimes, using once, few, many, or a class for an expanded clone.

d_call: .; j_call: TRBJ2-5; clone_size: .; v_call: TRBV9; cdr3_aa: CASSAVGAETQYF; cdr3_nt: TGTGCCAGCAGCGCGGTTGGGGCAGAGACCCAGTACTTC
d_call: .; j_call: TRBJ1-2; clone_size: few; v_call: TRBV2; cdr3_aa: CASTENYGYTF; cdr3_nt: TGTGCCAGCACCGAGAACTATGGCTACACCTTC
d_call: .; j_call: TRBJ2-5; clone_size: .; v_call: TRBV15; cdr3_aa: CATSRDKDRLETQYF; cdr3_nt: TGTGCCACCAGCAGAGATAAGGACCGATTGGAGACCCAGTACTTC
d_call: .; j_call: TRBJ1-5; clone_size: .; v_call: TRBV20-1; cdr3_aa: CSASWGAKQPQHF; cdr3_nt: TGCAGTGCTAGTTGGGGGGCTAAACAGCCCCAGCATTTT
d_call: .; j_call: TRBJ2-5; clone_size: .; v_call: TRBV6-2/TRBV6-3; cdr3_aa: CASSYEAVQETQYF; cdr3_nt: TGTGCCAGCAGTTACGAAGCGGTACAAGAGACCCAGTACTTC
d_call: TRBD2; j_call: TRBJ2-1; clone_size: few; v_call: TRBV24-1; cdr3_aa: CATQAAGAYEQFF; cdr3_nt: TGTGCCACCCAGGCGGCGGGAGCCTATGAGCAGTTCTTC
d_call: TRBD2; j_call: TRBJ2-7; clone_size: .; v_call: TRBV7-6; cdr3_aa: CASSLTSGVSYEQYF; cdr3_nt: TGTGCCAGCAGCTTAACTAGCGGGGTCTCCTACGAGCAGTACTTC
d_call: TRBD1; j_call: TRBJ2-6; clone_size: .; v_call: TRBV25-1; cdr3_aa: CASSDSEQGAGANVLTF; cdr3_nt: TGTGCCAGCAGTGACTCGGAACAGGGGGCTGGGGCCAACGTCCTGACTTTC
d_call: .; j_call: TRBJ2-7; clone_size: .; v_call: TRBV20-1; cdr3_aa: CSAAGTKISYEQYF; cdr3_nt: TGCAGTGCTGCCGGGACAAAGATCTCCTACGAGCAGTACTTC
d_call: .; j_call: TRBJ1-1; clone_size: .; v_call: TRBV29-1; cdr3_aa: CSVGGGETEAFF; cdr3_nt: TGCAGCGTTGGAGGGGGGGAAACTGAAGCTTTCTTT
d_call: .; j_call: TRBJ2-7; clone_size: many; v_call: TRBV10-3; cdr3_aa: CAISAGLGEQYF; cdr3_nt: TGTGCCATCAGTGCTGGCCTAGGGGAGCAGTACTTC
d_call: .; j_call: TRBJ2-1; clone_size: .; v_call: TRBV7-2; cdr3_aa: CASSPQRGNEQFF; cdr3_nt: TGTGCCAGCAGCCCCCAGCGCGGCAATGAGCAGTTCTTC
d_call: .; j_call: TRBJ1-5; clone_size: few; v_call: TRBV4-2; cdr3_aa: CASSQDRYREGDQPQHF; cdr3_nt: TGTGCCAGCAGCCAAGATCGTTACAGGGAGGGAGATCAGCCCCAGCATTTT
d_call: .; j_call: TRBJ2-7; clone_size: few; v_call: TRBV9; cdr3_aa: CASSVKGYSYEQYF; cdr3_nt: TGTGCCAGCAGCGTAAAGGGCTACTCCTACGAGCAGTACTTC
d_call: .; j_call: TRBJ2-7; clone_size: .; v_call: TRBV24-1; cdr3_aa: CATRQTGSGEQYF; cdr3_nt: TGTGCCACCAGACAGACAGGCTCGGGCGAGCAGTACTTC
d_call: TRBD1; j_call: TRBJ1-1; clone_size: .; v_call: TRBV4-3; cdr3_aa: CASSQVGTGALNTEAFF; cdr3_nt: TGCGCCAGCAGCCAAGTGGGGACAGGGGCGCTGAACACTGAAGCTTTCTTT
d_call: .; j_call: TRBJ2-5; clone_size: few; v_call: TRBV12-3/TRBV12-4; cdr3_aa: CASSFEGSETQYF; cdr3_nt: TGTGCCAGCAGTTTTGAAGGGAGCGAGACCCAGTACTTC
d_call: .; j_call: TRBJ1-1; clone_size: many; v_call: TRBV29-1; cdr3_aa: CSVDKRSEVTEAFF; cdr3_nt: TGCAGCGTTGATAAGCGATCGGAGGTCACTGAAGCTTTCTTT
d_call: .; j_call: TRBJ2-2; clone_size: .; v_call: TRBV3-1; cdr3_aa: CASSQVSRENTGELFF; cdr3_nt: TGTGCCAGCAGCCAAGTGTCGAGAGAGAACACCGGGGAGCTGTTTTTT
d_call: TRBD2; j_call: TRBJ2-7; clone_size: few; v_call: TRBV20-1; cdr3_aa: CSASRAGEQYF; cdr3_nt: TGCAGTGCTTCCAGAGCGGGAGAGCAGTACTTC
d_call: .; j_call: TRBJ2-7; clone_size: few; v_call: TRBV4-1; cdr3_aa: CASSQDPLTEAGDYEQYF; cdr3_nt: TGCGCCAGCAGCCAAGATCCGTTGACAGAGGCTGGAGACTACGAGCAGTACTTC
d_call: TRBD1; j_call: TRBJ2-5; clone_size: .; v_call: TRBV9; cdr3_aa: CASGLDRGRTQETQYF; cdr3_nt: TGTGCCAGCGGCCTAGACAGGGGGCGAACACAAGAGACCCAGTACTTC
d_call: .; j_call: TRBJ2-7; clone_size: many; v_call: TRBV20-1; cdr3_aa: CSARSEEGDHEQYF; cdr3_nt: TGCAGTGCTAGATCCGAAGAGGGGGACCACGAGCAGTACTTC
d_call: .; j_call: TRBJ1-1; clone_size: few; v_call: TRBV6-2/TRBV6-3; cdr3_aa: CASSYGRTAGAEAFF; cdr3_nt: TGTGCCAGCAGTTACGGGAGGACAGCCGGGGCTGAAGCTTTCTTT
d_call: TRBD1; j_call: TRBJ1-6; clone_size: .; v_call: TRBV7-2; cdr3_aa: CASSSPADRGPLHF; cdr3_nt: TGTGCCAGCAGCTCCCCGGCCGACAGGGGACCCCTCCACTTT
d_call: .; j_call: TRBJ1-5; clone_size: .; v_call: TRBV20-1; cdr3_aa: CSAGRPKDQPQHF; cdr3_nt: TGCAGTGCCGGACGGCCAAAGGATCAGCCCCAGCATTTT
d_call: .; j_call: TRBJ2-7; clone_size: .; v_call: TRBV30; cdr3_aa: CAWSVTPPYEQYF; cdr3_nt: TGTGCCTGGAGTGTAACACCTCCCTACGAGCAGTACTTC
d_call: .; j_call: TRBJ1-6; clone_size: .; v_call: TRBV3-1; cdr3_aa: CASSQDPRQHNSPLHF; cdr3_nt: TGTGCCAGCAGCCAAGATCCCCGACAGCATAATTCACCCCTCCACTTT
d_call: TRBD1; j_call: TRBJ2-7; clone_size: few; v_call: TRBV6-2/TRBV6-3; cdr3_aa: CASSSQGQLYEQYF; cdr3_nt: TGTGCCAGCAGCTCACAGGGACAGCTCTACGAGCAGTACTTC
d_call: .; j_call: TRBJ1-6; clone_size: few; v_call: TRBV20-1; cdr3_aa: CSARDMGRLNSPLHF; cdr3_nt: TGCAGTGCTAGAGATATGGGGAGACTTAATTCACCCCTCCACTTT
d_call: .; j_call: TRBJ1-1; clone_size: .; v_call: TRBV12-3/TRBV12-4; cdr3_aa: CASTISRGGAEAFF; cdr3_nt: TGTGCCAGCACCATCTCGAGGGGGGGAGCTGAAGCTTTCTTT
d_call: .; j_call: TRBJ1-1; clone_size: many; v_call: TRBV6-1; cdr3_aa: CASSRAGGSTTEAFF; cdr3_nt: TGTGCCAGCAGTCGGGCGGGGGGCTCGACGACTGAAGCTTTCTTT
d_call: TRBD2; j_call: TRBJ2-7; clone_size: .; v_call: TRBV4-1; cdr3_aa: CASSLMGSGGTNYEQYF; cdr3_nt: TGCGCCAGCAGCCTAATGGGGAGCGGGGGGACCAACTACGAGCAGTACTTC
d_call: .; j_call: TRBJ2-2; clone_size: .; v_call: TRBV7-2; cdr3_aa: CASRLQTSATGELFF; cdr3_nt: TGTGCCAGCAGATTACAGACTAGTGCCACCGGGGAGCTGTTTTTT
d_call: TRBD1; j_call: TRBJ2-1; clone_size: few; v_call: TRBV2; cdr3_aa: CASSAQGPSYNEQFF; cdr3_nt: TGTGCCAGCAGTGCACAGGGGCCCTCCTACAATGAGCAGTTCTTC
d_call: .; j_call: TRBJ1-6; clone_size: few; v_call: TRBV4-3; cdr3_aa: CASSSGLTFPLHF; cdr3_nt: TGCGCCAGCAGCTCGGGACTTACCTTTCCCCTCCACTTT
d_call: TRBD2; j_call: TRBJ2-1; clone_size: few; v_call: TRBV5-5; cdr3_aa: CASSLEREGGEQFF; cdr3_nt: TGTGCCAGCAGCTTGGAACGGGAGGGGGGTGAGCAGTTCTTC
d_call: TRBD2; j_call: TRBJ2-1; clone_size: once; v_call: TRBV18; cdr3_aa: CASSELAGGGEQFF; cdr3_nt: TGTGCCAGCTCGGAGCTAGCGGGAGGAGGTGAGCAGTTCTTC
d_call: TRBD1; j_call: TRBJ1-5; clone_size: few; v_call: TRBV2; cdr3_aa: CASRNGQDNQPQHF; cdr3_nt: TGTGCCAGCAGGAATGGACAGGACAATCAGCCCCAGCATTTT
d_call: TRBD1; j_call: TRBJ2-1; clone_size: few; v_call: TRBV7-9; cdr3_aa: CASSSSRTGFDEQFF; cdr3_nt: TGTGCCAGCAGCTCATCGAGGACAGGGTTCGATGAGCAGTTCTTC
d_call: .; j_call: TRBJ2-7; clone_size: .; v_call: TRBV5-8; cdr3_aa: CASSSGRGLEQYF; cdr3_nt: TGTGCCAGCAGCTCCGGGCGAGGGCTCGAGCAGTACTTC
d_call: .; j_call: TRBJ2-1; clone_size: few; v_call: TRBV12-3/TRBV12-4; cdr3_aa: CASRRVSYNEQFF; cdr3_nt: TGTGCCAGCAGGCGGGTCTCCTACAATGAGCAGTTCTTC
d_call: TRBD2; j_call: TRBJ2-1; clone_size: .; v_call: TRBV20-1; cdr3_aa: CSATLASGRSDEQFF; cdr3_nt: TGCAGTGCCACCCTTGCTAGCGGGAGATCTGATGAGCAGTTCTTC
d_call: .; j_call: TRBJ2-4; clone_size: .; v_call: TRBV2; cdr3_aa: CASSPDPLSNIQYF; cdr3_nt: TGTGCCAGCAGTCCCGACCCCCTTTCAAACATTCAGTACTTC
d_call: TRBD2; j_call: TRBJ2-7; clone_size: .; v_call: TRBV4-2; cdr3_aa: CASSQVSAGGKEQYF; cdr3_nt: TGTGCCAGCAGCCAAGTCTCAGCGGGAGGGAAAGAGCAGTACTTC
d_call: .; j_call: TRBJ2-1; clone_size: .; v_call: TRBV5-1; cdr3_aa: CASRDSSYNEQFF; cdr3_nt: TGCGCCAGCAGGGATAGCTCCTACAATGAGCAGTTCTTC
d_call: .; j_call: TRBJ1-5; clone_size: few; v_call: TRBV6-1; cdr3_aa: CASSEPRARSNQPQHF; cdr3_nt: TGTGCCAGCAGTGAACCCCGGGCCCGGAGCAATCAGCCCCAGCATTTT
d_call: .; j_call: TRBJ1-1; clone_size: few; v_call: TRBV20-1; cdr3_aa: CSAGRGEATEAFF; cdr3_nt: TGCAGTGCTGGGCGGGGAGAGGCCACTGAAGCTTTCTTT
d_call: .; j_call: TRBJ2-5; clone_size: .; v_call: TRBV5-6; cdr3_aa: CASSLVQKTQYF; cdr3_nt: TGTGCCAGCAGCTTAGTACAGAAGACCCAGTACTTC
d_call: TRBD2; j_call: TRBJ2-4; clone_size: .; v_call: TRBV5-1; cdr3_aa: CASSPEAGVAKNIQYF; cdr3_nt: TGCGCCAGCAGCCCCGAAGCGGGGGTAGCCAAAAACATTCAGTACTTC
d_call: .; j_call: TRBJ1-2; clone_size: few; v_call: TRBV21-1; cdr3_aa: CASSKALALLGSFRDNYGYTF; cdr3_nt: TGTGCCAGCAGCAAAGCGCTAGCGCTTTTGGGTTCGTTTAGGGATAACTATGGCTACACCTTC
d_call: TRBD1; j_call: TRBJ2-1; clone_size: few; v_call: TRBV15; cdr3_aa: CATSRVVTGDNEQFF; cdr3_nt: TGTGCCACCAGCAGAGTGGTGACAGGGGACAATGAGCAGTTCTTC